This T cell receptor beta chain was sequenced in a study of blood T cells in healthy people across ages. They isolated at least 6.5 million PBMCs from each sample. Deletions cut 7 bases from V and 5 bases from J, with 12 bases between. The germline V gene encodes CDR1 DFQATT and CDR2 SNEGSKA (reference sequence). The length of the CDR3 is 12 residues. This clonotype was seen at least ten times. A second PCR, run for roughly 6 to 11 cycles, used a sample-barcoded 5' primer plus a J-beta primer mix. MiXCR was run by TCRdb on the 5' RACE reads, yielding one entry per CDR3 protein. The sample includes some 1.5 million distinct CDR3 sequences, 28% of them seen just once.

What was sequenced was blood. V is TRBV20-1 and J is TRBJ2-1; D is perhaps TRBD1 (6 bases). The clonotype was recovered from a woman in her 30s in good health. This CDR3 reads CSGQEGDNEQFF. The CDR3, as DNA: TGCAGTGGACAGGAAGGAGACAATGAGCAGTTCTTC.